The clone carrying this T cell receptor beta chain has just a few counts. Its matching antigen is unknown. CDR3 size: 12 residues. Looked up from germline, CDR1 is SGHAT and CDR2 is FQDESV (reference sequence). V gave up 5 bases and J gave up 6 bases; unmatched junction bases: 3. The sample is drawn from a study of cytomegalovirus exposure and HLA in healthy donors. Turning to the study itself: Earlier findings included some 120 million unique TCR beta sequences obtained from 150 million to 200 million T cells.

Study-level results: Cytomegalovirus association was listed for around 170 TCR beta chains.

Primers included in the PCR were 60 Vbeta and 13 Jbeta primers. The data were produced by immunoSEQ multiplex PCR, yet TCRdb's version contains in-frame clones alone and is incomplete. The sample shows 150,000 to 200,000 clones, around 76% of them seen only once. The material sequenced was PBMCs. The sequence was obtained from a man aged 35-49 years in good health and CMV-seropositive. V and J are TRBV11-1 and TRBJ2-7; 8 bases match TRBD2. The CDR3 bases are TGTGCCAGCAGCCGGGCGGGGGGCGAGCAGTACTTC. It encodes CASSRAGGEQYF.